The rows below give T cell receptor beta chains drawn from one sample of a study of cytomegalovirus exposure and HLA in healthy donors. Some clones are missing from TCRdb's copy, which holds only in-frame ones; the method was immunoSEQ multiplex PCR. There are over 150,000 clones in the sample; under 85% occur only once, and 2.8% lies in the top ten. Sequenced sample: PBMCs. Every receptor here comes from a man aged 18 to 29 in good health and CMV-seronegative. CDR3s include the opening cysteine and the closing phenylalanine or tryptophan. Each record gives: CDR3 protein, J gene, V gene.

CASSSILEGHSNTEAFF,TRBJ1-1,TRBV13
CASSPTILGEAFF,TRBJ1-1,TRBV5-4
CASSWGTGDEQYF,TRBJ2-7,TRBV5-6
CASSGGTGVPNEKLFF,TRBJ1-4,TRBV5-1
CAISELTGRGEAFF,TRBJ1-1,TRBV10-3
CSARTGVEQFF,TRBJ2-1,TRBV29-1
CASYPGTASTDTQYF,TRBJ2-3,TRBV5-4
CASSEGTVSSNYGYTF,TRBJ1-2,TRBV9
CASSRGQGANYGYTF,TRBJ1-2,TRBV4-1
CASSLVSTGELFF,TRBJ2-2,TRBV5-4
CASSYGQGAYEQYF,-,TRBV6-5
CATSSVAGEVGELFF,TRBJ2-2,TRBV15
CASSRTGTGDQPQHF,TRBJ1-5,TRBV27
CASSMSGLYTEAFF,TRBJ1-1,TRBV19
CASSAAGHLDTEAFF,TRBJ1-1,TRBV9
CASSLDRLYGYTF,TRBJ1-2,TRBV5-6
CASSSSGGYYGELFF,TRBJ2-2,TRBV5-4
CASSFDRGSEAFF,TRBJ1-1,TRBV5-1